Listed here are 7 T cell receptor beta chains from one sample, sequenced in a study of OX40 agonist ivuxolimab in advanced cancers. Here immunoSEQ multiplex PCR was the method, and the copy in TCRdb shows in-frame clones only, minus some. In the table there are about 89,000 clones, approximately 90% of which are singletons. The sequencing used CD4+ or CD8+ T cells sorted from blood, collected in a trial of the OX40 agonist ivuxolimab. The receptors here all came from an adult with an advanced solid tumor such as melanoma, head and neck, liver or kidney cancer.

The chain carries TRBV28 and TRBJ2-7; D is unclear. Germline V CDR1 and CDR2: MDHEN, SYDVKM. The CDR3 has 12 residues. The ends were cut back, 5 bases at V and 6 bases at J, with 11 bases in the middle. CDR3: CASSRPLLEQYF. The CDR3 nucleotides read TGTGCCAGCAGTCGACCTCTTCTCGAGCAGTACTTC. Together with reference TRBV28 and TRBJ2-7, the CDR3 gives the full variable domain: DVKVTQSSRYLVKRTGEKVFLECVQDMDHENMFWYRQDPGLGLRLIYFSYDVKMKEKGDIPEGYSVSREKKERFSLILESASTNQTSMYLCASSRPLLEQYFGPGTRLTVT.

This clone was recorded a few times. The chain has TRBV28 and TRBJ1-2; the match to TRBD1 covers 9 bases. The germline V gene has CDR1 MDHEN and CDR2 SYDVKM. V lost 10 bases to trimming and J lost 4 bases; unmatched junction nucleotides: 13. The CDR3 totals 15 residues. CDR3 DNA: TGTGCCACCCTCGTGTCGCCGGACAGGGGCTATGGCTACACCTTC. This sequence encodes CATLVSPDRGYGYTF.

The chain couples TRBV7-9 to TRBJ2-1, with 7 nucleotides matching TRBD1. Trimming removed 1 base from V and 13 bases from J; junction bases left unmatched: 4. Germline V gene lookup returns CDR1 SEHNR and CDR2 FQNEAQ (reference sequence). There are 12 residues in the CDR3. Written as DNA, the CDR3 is TGTGCCAGCAGCTTAGGCCGGACAGGACAGTTCTTC. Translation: CASSLGRTGQFF.

CDR3 loop: CASSTRLFTDTQYF. CDR3 DNA: TGTGCCAGCAGCACCCGACTCTTCACAGATACGCAGTATTTT. The genes are TRBV14 and TRBJ2-3; unclear D gene. This CDR3 spans 14 amino acids. Trimming cost V 5 bases and J 2 bases, with 11 bases left between them. Per germline, CDR1 SGHDN and CDR2 FVKESK.

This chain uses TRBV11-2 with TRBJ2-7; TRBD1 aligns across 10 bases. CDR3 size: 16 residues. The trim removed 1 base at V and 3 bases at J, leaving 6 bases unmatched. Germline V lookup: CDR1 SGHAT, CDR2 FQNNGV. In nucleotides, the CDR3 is TGTGCCAGCAGCTTAGCCGGGACAGGGGCTCTCTACGAGCAGTACTTC. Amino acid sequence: CASSLAGTGALYEQYF.

The CDR3 coding sequence is TGTGCCAGCAGCGCCGCGCCTAGCGGACAAGAGACCCAGTACTTC. Amino acids: CASSAAPSGQETQYF. The V and J genes are TRBV9 and TRBJ2-5; 7 bases match TRBD2. Germline V lookup: CDR1 SGDLS, CDR2 YYNGEE. J was trimmed by 2 bases and V by 3 bases; bases with no gene match: 7. The CDR3 extends over 15 amino acids. Full variable domain (remainder filled in from reference TRBV9 and TRBJ2-5): DSGVTQTPKHLITATGQRVTLRCSPRSGDLSVYWYQQSLDQGLQFLIQYYNGEERAKGNILERFSAQQFPDLHSELNLSSLELGDSALYFCASSAAPSGQETQYFGPGTRLLVL.

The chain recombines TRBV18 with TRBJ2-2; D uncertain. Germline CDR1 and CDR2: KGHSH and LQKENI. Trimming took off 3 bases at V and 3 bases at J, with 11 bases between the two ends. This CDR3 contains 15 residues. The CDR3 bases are TGTGCCAGCTCACCCCCAAGTAGGGACACCGGGGAGCTGTTTTTT. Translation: CASSPPSRDTGELFF.